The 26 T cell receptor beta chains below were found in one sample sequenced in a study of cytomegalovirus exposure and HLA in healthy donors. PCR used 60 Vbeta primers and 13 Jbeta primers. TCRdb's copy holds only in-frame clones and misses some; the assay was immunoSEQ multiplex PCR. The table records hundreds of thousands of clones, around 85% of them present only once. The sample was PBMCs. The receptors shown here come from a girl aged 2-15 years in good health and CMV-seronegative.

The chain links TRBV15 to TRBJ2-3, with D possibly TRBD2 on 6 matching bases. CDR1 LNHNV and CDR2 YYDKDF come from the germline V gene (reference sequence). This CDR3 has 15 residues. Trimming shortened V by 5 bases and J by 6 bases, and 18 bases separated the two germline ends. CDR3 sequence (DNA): TGTGCCACCAGCCAACCGTGGGGGGTTCGGGATACGCAGTATTTT. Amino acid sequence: CATSQPWGVRDTQYF.

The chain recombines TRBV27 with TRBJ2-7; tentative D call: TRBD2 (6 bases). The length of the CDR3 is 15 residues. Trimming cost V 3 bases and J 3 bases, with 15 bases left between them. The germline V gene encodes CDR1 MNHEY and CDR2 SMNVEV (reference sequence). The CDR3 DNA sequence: TGTGCCAGCAGTTTTAGGCGGGACCCGTACTACGAGCAGTACTTC. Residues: CASSFRRDPYYEQYF.

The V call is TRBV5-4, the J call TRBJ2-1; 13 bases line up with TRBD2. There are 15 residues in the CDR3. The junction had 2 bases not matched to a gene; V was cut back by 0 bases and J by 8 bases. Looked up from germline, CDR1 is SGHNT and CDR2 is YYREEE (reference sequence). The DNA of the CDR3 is TGTGCCAGCAGCTTGGAACTAGCGGGAGGGTATGAGCAGTTCTTC. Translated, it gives CASSLELAGGYEQFF.

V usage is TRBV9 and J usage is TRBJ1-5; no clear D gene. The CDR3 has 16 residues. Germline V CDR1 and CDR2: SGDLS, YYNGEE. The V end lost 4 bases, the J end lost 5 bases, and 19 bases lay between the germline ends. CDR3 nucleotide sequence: TGTGCCAGCAGCATGTCCGATTCAGGTTCCGATCAGCCCCAGCATTTT. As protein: CASSMSDSGSDQPQHF.

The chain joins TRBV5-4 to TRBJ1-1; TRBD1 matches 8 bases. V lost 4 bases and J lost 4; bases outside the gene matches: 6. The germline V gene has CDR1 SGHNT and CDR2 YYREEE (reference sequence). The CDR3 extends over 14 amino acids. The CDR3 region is CASSPGQGATEAFF. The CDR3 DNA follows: TGTGCCAGCAGCCCCGGACAGGGCGCCACTGAAGCTTTCTTT.

Here the CDR3 reads CASSRNRGRETQYF. As DNA, the CDR3 is TGTGCCAGTAGTAGAAACAGGGGGAGAGAGACCCAGTACTTC. The rearrangement joins TRBV19 to TRBJ2-5; 8 bases are shared with TRBD1. V gave up 4 bases and J gave up 4 bases; unmatched junction bases: 5. The CDR3 totals 14 residues. Looked up from germline, CDR1 is LNHDA and CDR2 is SQIVND (reference sequence).

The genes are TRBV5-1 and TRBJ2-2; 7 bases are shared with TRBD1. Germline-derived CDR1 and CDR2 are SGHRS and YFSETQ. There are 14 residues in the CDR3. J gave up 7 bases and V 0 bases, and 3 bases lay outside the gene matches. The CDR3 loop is CASSLVGGGGELFF. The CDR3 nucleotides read TGCGCCAGCAGCTTGGTAGGGGGCGGCGGGGAGCTGTTTTTT.

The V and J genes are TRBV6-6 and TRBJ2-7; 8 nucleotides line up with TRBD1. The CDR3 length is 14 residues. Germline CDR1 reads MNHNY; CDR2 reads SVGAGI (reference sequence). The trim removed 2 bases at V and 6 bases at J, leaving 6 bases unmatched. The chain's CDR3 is CASSYRDRRSEQYF. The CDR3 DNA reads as TGTGCCAGCAGTTACCGGGACAGGAGGTCCGAGCAGTACTTC.

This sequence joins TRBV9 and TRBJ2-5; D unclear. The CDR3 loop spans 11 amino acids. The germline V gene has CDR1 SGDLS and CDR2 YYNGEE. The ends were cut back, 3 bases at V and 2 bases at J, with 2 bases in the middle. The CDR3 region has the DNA TGTGCCAGCAGCGCACAAGAGACCCAGTACTTC. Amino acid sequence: CASSAQETQYF.

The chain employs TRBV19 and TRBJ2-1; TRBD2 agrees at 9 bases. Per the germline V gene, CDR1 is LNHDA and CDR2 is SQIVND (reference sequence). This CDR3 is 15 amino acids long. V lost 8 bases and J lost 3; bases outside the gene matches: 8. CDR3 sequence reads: CASSEGTSSYNEQFF. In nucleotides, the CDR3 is TGTGCCAGTTCCGAGGGGACTAGCAGCTACAATGAGCAGTTCTTC.

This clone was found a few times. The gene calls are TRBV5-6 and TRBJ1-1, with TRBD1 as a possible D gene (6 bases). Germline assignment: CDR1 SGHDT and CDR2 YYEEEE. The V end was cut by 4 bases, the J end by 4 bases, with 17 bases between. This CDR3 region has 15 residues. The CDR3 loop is CASSANRATSTEAFF. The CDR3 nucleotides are TGTGCCAGCAGCGCAAACAGGGCTACAAGCACTGAAGCTTTCTTT.

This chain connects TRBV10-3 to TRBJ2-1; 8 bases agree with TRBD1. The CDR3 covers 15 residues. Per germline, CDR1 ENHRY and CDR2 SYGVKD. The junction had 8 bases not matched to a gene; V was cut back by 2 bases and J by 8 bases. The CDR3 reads CAISEGQGSIDEQFF. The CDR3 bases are TGTGCCATCAGTGAGGGACAGGGTTCGATCGATGAGCAGTTCTTC.

The CDR3: CASSSAATSYEQYF. The CDR3 DNA is TGCGCCAGCAGCTCTGCGGCGACCTCCTACGAGCAGTACTTC. The V and J genes are TRBV5-1 and TRBJ2-7; D uncertain. Between the trimmed V and J ends, which lost 3 bases and 0 bases, there was a span of 10 bases. Germline V gene data show CDR1 as SGHRS and CDR2 as YFSETQ. The CDR3 is made up of 14 amino acids. The full variable domain, its missing parts supplied by reference TRBV5-1 and TRBJ2-7, is KAGVTQTPRYLIKTRGQQVTLSCSPISGHRSVSWYQQTPGQGLQFLFEYFSETQRNKGNFPGRFSGRQFSNSRSEMNVSTLELGDSALYLCASSSAATSYEQYFGPGTRLTVT.

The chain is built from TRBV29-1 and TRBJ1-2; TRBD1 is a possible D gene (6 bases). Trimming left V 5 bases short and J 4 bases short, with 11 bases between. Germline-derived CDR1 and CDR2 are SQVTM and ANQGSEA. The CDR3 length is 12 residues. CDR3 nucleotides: TGCAGCGTTTTAACAGGGCTCTATGGCTACACCTTC. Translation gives CSVLTGLYGYTF.

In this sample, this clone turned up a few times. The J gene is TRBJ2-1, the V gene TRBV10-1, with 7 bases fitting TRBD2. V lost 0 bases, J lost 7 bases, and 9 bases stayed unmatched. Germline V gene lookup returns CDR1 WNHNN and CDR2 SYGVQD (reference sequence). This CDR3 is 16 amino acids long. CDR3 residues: CASSESGAGVRNEQFF. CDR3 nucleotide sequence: TGCGCCAGCAGTGAGTCCGGTGCGGGAGTACGTAATGAGCAGTTCTTC.

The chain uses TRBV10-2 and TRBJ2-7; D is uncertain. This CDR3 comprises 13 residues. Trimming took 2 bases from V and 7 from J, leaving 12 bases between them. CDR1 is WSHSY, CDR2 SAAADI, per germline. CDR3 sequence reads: CASSEQPAEEQYF. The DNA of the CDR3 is TGCGCCAGCAGTGAGCAACCGGCGGAAGAGCAGTACTTC.

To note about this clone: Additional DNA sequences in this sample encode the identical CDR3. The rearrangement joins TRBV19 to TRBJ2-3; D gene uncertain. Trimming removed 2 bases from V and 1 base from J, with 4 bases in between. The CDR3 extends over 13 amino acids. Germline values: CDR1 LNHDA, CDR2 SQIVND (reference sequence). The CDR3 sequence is CASSIQGTDTQYF. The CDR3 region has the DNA TGTGCCAGTAGTATACAGGGCACAGATACGCAGTATTTT. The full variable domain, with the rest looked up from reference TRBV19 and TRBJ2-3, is DGGITQSPKYLFRKEGQNVTLSCEQNLNHDAMYWYRQDPGQGLRLIYYSQIVNDFQKGDIAEGYSVSREKKESFPLTVTSAQKNPTAFYLCASSIQGTDTQYFGPGTRLTVL.

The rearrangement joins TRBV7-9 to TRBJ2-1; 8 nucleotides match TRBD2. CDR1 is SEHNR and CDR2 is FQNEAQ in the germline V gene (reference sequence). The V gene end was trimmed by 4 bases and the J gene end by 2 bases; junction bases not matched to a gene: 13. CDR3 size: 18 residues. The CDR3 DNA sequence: TGTGCCAGCAGCTATCCCCAGACTAGCGTGGTAGCCTACAATGAGCAGTTCTTC. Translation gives CASSYPQTSVVAYNEQFF.

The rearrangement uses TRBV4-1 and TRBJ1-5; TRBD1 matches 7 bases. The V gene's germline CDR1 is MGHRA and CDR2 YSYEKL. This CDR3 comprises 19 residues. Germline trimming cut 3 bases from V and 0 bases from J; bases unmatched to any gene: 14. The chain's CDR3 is CASSQIIRGQANSNQPQHF. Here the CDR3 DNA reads TGCGCCAGCAGCCAGATAATCAGAGGACAGGCAAATAGCAATCAGCCCCAGCATTTT.

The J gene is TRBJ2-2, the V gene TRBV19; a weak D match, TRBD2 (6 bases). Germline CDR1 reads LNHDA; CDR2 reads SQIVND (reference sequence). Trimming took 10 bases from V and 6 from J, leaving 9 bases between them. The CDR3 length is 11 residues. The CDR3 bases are TGTGCCATAGCGGTTGCCGGGGAGCTGTTTTTT. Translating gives CAIAVAGELFF. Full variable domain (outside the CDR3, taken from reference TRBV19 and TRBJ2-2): DGGITQSPKYLFRKEGQNVTLSCEQNLNHDAMYWYRQDPGQGLRLIYYSQIVNDFQKGDIAEGYSVSREKKESFPLTVTSAQKNPTAFYLCAIAVAGELFFGEGSRLTVL.

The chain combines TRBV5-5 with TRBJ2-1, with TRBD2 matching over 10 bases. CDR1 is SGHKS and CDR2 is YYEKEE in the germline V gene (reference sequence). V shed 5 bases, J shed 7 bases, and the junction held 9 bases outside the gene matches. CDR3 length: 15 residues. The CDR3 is CASRGASGRLNEQFF. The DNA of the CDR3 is TGTGCCAGCAGGGGGGCTAGCGGGAGATTAAATGAGCAGTTCTTC.

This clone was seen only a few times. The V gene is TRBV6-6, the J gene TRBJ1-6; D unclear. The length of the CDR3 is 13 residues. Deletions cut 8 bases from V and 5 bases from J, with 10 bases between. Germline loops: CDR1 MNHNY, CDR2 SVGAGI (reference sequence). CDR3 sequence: CASLGRHNSPLHF. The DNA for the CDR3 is TGTGCCAGCCTGGGCAGGCATAATTCACCCCTCCACTTT.

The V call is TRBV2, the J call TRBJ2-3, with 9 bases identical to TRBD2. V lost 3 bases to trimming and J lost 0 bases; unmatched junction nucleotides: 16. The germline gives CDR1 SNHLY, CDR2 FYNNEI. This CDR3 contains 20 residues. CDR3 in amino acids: CASSDPGPAGGYPSTDTQYF. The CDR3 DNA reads TGTGCCAGCAGTGACCCCGGGCCAGCGGGGGGTTACCCTAGCACAGATACGCAGTATTTT.

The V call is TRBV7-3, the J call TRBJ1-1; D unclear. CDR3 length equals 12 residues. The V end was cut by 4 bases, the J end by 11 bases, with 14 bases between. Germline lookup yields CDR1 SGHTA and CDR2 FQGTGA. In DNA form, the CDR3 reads TGTGCCAGCAGCTCACAAGGAGGTCGGGCTTTCTTT. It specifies CASSSQGGRAFF.

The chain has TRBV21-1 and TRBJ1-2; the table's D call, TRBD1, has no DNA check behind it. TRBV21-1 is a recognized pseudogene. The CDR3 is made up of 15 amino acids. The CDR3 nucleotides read TGTGCCAGCAGCAAAGGACAGGGGCGGCCCTATGGCTACACCTTC. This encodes CASSKGQGRPYGYTF.

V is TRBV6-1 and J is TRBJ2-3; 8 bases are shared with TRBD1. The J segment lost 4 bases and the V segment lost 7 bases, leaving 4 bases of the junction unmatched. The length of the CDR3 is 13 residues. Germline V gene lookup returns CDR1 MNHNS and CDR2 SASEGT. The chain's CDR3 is CASTGQVADTQYF. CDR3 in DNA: TGTGCCAGCACGGGACAGGTTGCAGATACGCAGTATTTT.